This is a list of T cell receptor beta chains from one sample in a study of T cells in tuberculosis. Generated by immunoSEQ multiplex PCR, the TCRdb table keeps only in-frame clones and is missing some. The data hold 30,000 to 45,000 clones, with around 92% observed a single time. Sequencing input: PBMCs. The receptor set was obtained from a donor aged 5 to 30 with latent tuberculosis or without tuberculosis infection. Some clones in this sample may be carry-over from other donors' samples. Each CDR3 is given with its conserved first and last residue. D genes are given only for firm matches. Clone size, where shown, is once, few, many, or a class for clones that have expanded.

>TRBD1|.|TRBJ1-2|TRBV30
CAWSPGGLNYGYTF
TGTGCCTGGAGTCCAGGGGGCCTGAACTATGGCTACACCTTC
>TRBD1|.|TRBJ2-7|TRBV27
CASSFDGDRAREQYF
TGTGCCAGCAGTTTTGACGGAGACAGGGCGCGGGAGCAGTACTTC
>TRBD1|.|TRBJ1-2|TRBV18
CASSSDRSYGYTF
TGTGCCAGCTCATCGGACAGGTCGTATGGCTACACCTTC
>TRBD1|.|TRBJ2-1|TRBV10-2
CASSDPTGVDEQFF
TGCGCCAGCAGTGACCCGACAGGGGTGGATGAGCAGTTCTTC
>.|once|TRBJ1-1|TRBV2
CASSTGPNTEAFF
TGTGCCAGCAGTACAGGGCCTAACACTGAAGCTTTCTTT
>TRBD1|.|TRBJ1-2|TRBV29-1
CSVTNGVGTAYGYTF
TGCAGCGTCACCAATGGCGTCGGGACAGCCTATGGCTACACCTTC
>TRBD1|.|TRBJ1-2|TRBV27
CASSYGTGGGYGYTF
TGTGCCAGCAGTTACGGGACAGGGGGCGGCTATGGCTACACCTTC
>TRBD1|.|TRBJ1-2|TRBV6-1
CASHEGALGYTF
TGTGCCAGCCATGAGGGGGCGTTGGGCTACACCTTC
>.|.|TRBJ1-5|TRBV2
CASSLGQVYQPQHF
TGTGCCAGCAGCCTAGGTCAAGTTTATCAGCCCCAGCATTTT
>TRBD2|.|TRBJ2-2|TRBV19
CASSIGSGGGGGELFF
TGTGCCAGTAGTATCGGGAGCGGGGGAGGCGGCGGGGAGCTGTTTTTT
>TRBD1|.|TRBJ1-1|TRBV11-2
CASSRGQGTTEAFF
TGTGCCAGCAGCCGCGGACAGGGAACGACTGAAGCTTTCTTT
>TRBD1|.|TRBJ2-7|TRBV19
CASRATGVAIDEQYF
TGTGCCAGTAGGGCGACAGGGGTGGCCATTGACGAGCAGTACTTC
>TRBD2|.|TRBJ2-7|TRBV7-2
CASSTYPSGGLYEQYF
TGTGCCAGCAGCACCTACCCTAGCGGGGGACTCTACGAGCAGTACTTC
>.|.|TRBJ1-2|TRBV4-3
CASSRESSTDYGYTF
TGCGCCAGCAGCCGAGAAAGTAGCACGGACTATGGCTACACCTTC
>.|once|TRBJ2-2|TRBV4-1
CASSRQNTGELFF
TGCGCCAGCAGCCGGCAGAACACCGGGGAGCTGTTTTTT
>TRBD2|.|TRBJ2-2|TRBV27
CASSPHAGGNTGELFF
TGTGCCAGCAGTCCCCATGCGGGGGGAAACACCGGGGAGCTGTTTTTT
>.|.|TRBJ1-2|TRBV19
CASSIQTGTLQYGYTF
TGTGCCAGTAGTATACAGACAGGCACCCTCCAATATGGCTACACCTTC
>.|.|TRBJ1-2|TRBV4-1
CASSQAGGDDYGYTF
TGCGCCAGCAGCCAAGCGGGGGGGGACGATTATGGCTACACCTTC
>TRBD1|.|TRBJ1-5|TRBV9
CASSVGTGQPQHF
TGTGCCAGCAGCGTAGGGACAGGCCAGCCCCAGCATTTT
>.|.|TRBJ1-2|TRBV27
CASSPRGGIDYGYTF
TGTGCCAGCAGTCCTCGGGGGGGGATAGACTATGGCTACACCTTC
>TRBD1|.|TRBJ2-5|TRBV5-8
CASSLGQGVETQYF
TGTGCCAGCAGCTTAGGACAGGGCGTAGAGACCCAGTACTTC
>TRBD1|.|TRBJ1-2|TRBV7-2
CASSLRTGGEGYTF
TGTGCCAGCAGCCTTCGGACAGGGGGCGAAGGCTACACCTTC
>.|.|TRBJ1-2|TRBV29-1
CSVEHRQGEGYTF
TGCAGCGTTGAACATCGGCAGGGCGAAGGCTACACCTTC
>TRBD2|.|TRBJ2-7|TRBV10-3
CAASGGASGEHSYEQYF
TGTGCCGCCTCCGGGGGGGCTAGCGGGGAACACTCCTACGAGCAGTACTTC
>.|.|TRBJ1-2|TRBV7-2
CVTAGADGYTF
TGTGTCACTGCGGGAGCGGACGGCTACACCTTC
>TRBD2|once|TRBJ2-2|TRBV29-1
CSAGGISGSTGELFF
TGCAGCGCCGGGGGGATTAGCGGATCCACCGGGGAGCTGTTTTTT
>.|.|TRBJ2-2|TRBV19
CASLMMTEPYTGELFF
TGTGCCAGCCTGATGATGACAGAACCATACACCGGGGAGCTGTTTTTT
>.|.|TRBJ2-1|TRBV5-4
CASWDTGYNEQFF
TGTGCCAGTTGGGACACGGGGTACAATGAGCAGTTCTTC
>.|.|TRBJ1-5|TRBV7-2
CASSLAGSQPQHF
TGTGCCAGCAGCTTAGCAGGGAGTCAGCCCCAGCATTTT
>TRBD1|.|TRBJ1-1|TRBV19
CASMTGYTEAFF
TGTGCCAGTATGACAGGGTACACTGAAGCTTTCTTT
>.|once|TRBJ1-6|TRBV27
CASSRQEYNSPLHF
TGTGCCAGCAGTCGACAGGAGTATAATTCACCCCTCCACTTT
>.|.|TRBJ1-1|TRBV10-3
CAISESREDTEAFF
TGTGCCATCAGTGAGTCCCGGGAGGACACTGAAGCTTTCTTT
>TRBD1|.|TRBJ2-2|TRBV4-3
CASSQYFSGTGPTGELFF
TGCGCCAGCAGCCAATACTTCTCCGGGACAGGGCCCACCGGGGAGCTGTTTTTT
>.|.|TRBJ1-1|TRBV18
CASSPPTGVYTEAFF
TGTGCCAGCTCACCACCTACGGGGGTCTACACTGAAGCTTTCTTT
>TRBD1|.|TRBJ1-3|TRBV14
CASSQAETGWDTIYF
TGTGCCAGCAGCCAAGCGGAGACAGGGTGGGACACCATATATTTT
>.|.|TRBJ1-1|TRBV25-1
CASSDWTTMNTEAFF
TGTGCCAGCAGTGACTGGACAACCATGAACACTGAAGCTTTCTTT
>TRBD1|.|TRBJ1-6|TRBV18
CASSIRTGKDNSPLHF
TGTGCCAGCTCAATACGGACAGGGAAAGATAATTCACCCCTCCACTTT
>TRBD1|.|TRBJ1-1|TRBV5-4
CASSLGLRGQRNTEAFF
TGTGCCAGCAGCTTGGGCCTTAGGGGACAGAGGAACACTGAAGCTTTCTTT
>.|.|TRBJ2-3|TRBV2
CAGGGRQRDTQYF
TGTGCCGGGGGGGGCCGACAGAGAGATACGCAGTATTTT
>.|.|TRBJ1-1|TRBV20-1
CSASTTEAFF
TGCAGTGCTTCTACCACTGAAGCTTTCTTT